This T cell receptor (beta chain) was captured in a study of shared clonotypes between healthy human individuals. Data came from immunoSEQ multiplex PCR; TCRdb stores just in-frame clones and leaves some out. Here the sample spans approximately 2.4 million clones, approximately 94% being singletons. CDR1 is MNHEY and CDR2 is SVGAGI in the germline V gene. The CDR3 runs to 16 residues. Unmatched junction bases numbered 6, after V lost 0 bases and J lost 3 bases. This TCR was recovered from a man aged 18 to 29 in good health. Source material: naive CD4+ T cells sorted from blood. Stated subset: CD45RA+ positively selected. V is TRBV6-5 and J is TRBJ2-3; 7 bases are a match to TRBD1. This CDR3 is CASSYSGQGVTDTQYF. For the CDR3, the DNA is TGTGCCAGCAGTTACTCGGGTCAGGGGGTTACAGATACGCAGTATTTT.